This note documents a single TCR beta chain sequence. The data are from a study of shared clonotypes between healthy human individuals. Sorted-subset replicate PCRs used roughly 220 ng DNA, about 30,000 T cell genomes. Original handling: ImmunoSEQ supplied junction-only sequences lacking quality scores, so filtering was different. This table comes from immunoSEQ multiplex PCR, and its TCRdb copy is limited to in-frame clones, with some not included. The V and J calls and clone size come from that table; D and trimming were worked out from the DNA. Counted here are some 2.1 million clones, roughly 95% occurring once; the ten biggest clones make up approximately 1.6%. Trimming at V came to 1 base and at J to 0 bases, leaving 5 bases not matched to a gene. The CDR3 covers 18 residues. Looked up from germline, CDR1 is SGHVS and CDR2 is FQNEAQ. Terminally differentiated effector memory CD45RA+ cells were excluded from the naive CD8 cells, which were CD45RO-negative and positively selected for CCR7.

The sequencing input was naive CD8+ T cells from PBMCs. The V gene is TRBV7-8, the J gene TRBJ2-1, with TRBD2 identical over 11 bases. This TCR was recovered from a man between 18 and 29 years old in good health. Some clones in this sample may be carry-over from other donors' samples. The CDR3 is CASSLGLAGPFSYNEQFF. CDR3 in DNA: TGTGCCAGCAGCTTAGGACTAGCGGGACCTTTCTCCTACAATGAGCAGTTCTTC.